This T cell receptor (beta chain) was retrieved from a study of cytomegalovirus exposure and HLA in healthy donors. Overall study context: Earlier, 90 million to 140 million unique TCR beta sequences were recovered from approximately 200 million T cells by an analysis. General study findings and limits: Common viral pathogens were later found to be apparently linked to several of the most significant clusters. TRBV6-2, TRBV6-3 and some other V segments were excluded as indistinguishable. As a later analysis showed, a missense DCLRE1C variant was linked to trimming of TCR beta V- and J-genes.

The CDR3 length is 16 residues. The V gene's germline CDR1 is SGHVS and CDR2 FQNEAQ. V gave up 0 bases and J gave up 7 bases, with 15 bases separating them. The PCR used 60 Vbeta and 13 Jbeta primers. Sequenced by immunoSEQ multiplex PCR; TCRdb stores in-frame clones only, minus some. The sample yields some 100,000 clones, about 79% seen once. A note on this clone: What it binds is not known.

The sequencing sample was made of PBMCs. The chain employs TRBV7-8 and TRBJ2-2, with no clear D. The TCR was taken from a male donor in good health and CMV-seropositive. The CDR3 spells CASSLARQWLGGELFF. CDR3 nucleotide sequence: TGTGCCAGCAGCTTAGCGAGGCAGTGGTTGGGCGGGGAGCTGTTTTTT.